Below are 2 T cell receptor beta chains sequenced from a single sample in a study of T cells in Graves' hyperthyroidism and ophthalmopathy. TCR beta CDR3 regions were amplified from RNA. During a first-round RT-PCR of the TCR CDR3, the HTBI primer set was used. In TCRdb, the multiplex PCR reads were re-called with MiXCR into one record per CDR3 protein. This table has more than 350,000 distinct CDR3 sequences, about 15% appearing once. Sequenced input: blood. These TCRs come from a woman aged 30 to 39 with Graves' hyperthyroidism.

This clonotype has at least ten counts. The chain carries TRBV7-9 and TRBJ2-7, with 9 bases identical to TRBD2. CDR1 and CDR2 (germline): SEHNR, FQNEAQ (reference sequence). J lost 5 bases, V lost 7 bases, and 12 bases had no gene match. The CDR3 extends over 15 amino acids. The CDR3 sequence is CASTRVVAGEDEQYF. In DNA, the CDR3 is TGTGCCAGCACCCGGGTGGTAGCGGGAGAAGACGAGCAGTACTTC.

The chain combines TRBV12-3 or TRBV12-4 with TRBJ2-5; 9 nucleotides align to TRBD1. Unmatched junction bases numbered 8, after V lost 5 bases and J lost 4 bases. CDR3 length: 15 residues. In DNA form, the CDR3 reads TGTGCCAGCAGTCCAACTGGACAGGGGCGAGAGACCCAGTACTTC. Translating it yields CASSPTGQGRETQYF.